A single sample gave rise to the 28 T cell receptor beta chains below, sequenced in a study of human T cells and chemical hapten exposure. As for time point: pre-sensitization, week 0. Treatment noted: therapeutic diphenylcyclopropenone sensitization with weekly scalp DPC. TCRdb re-derived calls from the RACE reads in MiXCR, one entry per CDR3 protein. Of approximately 180,000 distinct CDR3 sequences detected, approximately 31% appear once; the ten largest clones hold less than 3.5%. This sample comprised whole blood, obtained in connection with sensitization to the hapten diphenylcyclopropenone (DPC). The receptors were sampled from a woman aged 30 to 39 with alopecia areata. Some clones in this sample may be carry-over from other donors' samples.

This clonotype was counted only a few times. The V and J genes are TRBV7-9 and TRBJ2-7; D is perhaps TRBD2 (5 bases). The CDR3 is made up of 16 amino acids. Germline CDR1 reads SEHNR; CDR2 reads FQNEAQ (reference sequence). V lost 8 bases and J lost 2, with 22 bases in between. The CDR3 sequence is CASRPRSDWGAYEQYF. CDR3 bases: TGTGCCAGCCGACCCCGCAGCGATTGGGGAGCCTACGAGCAGTACTTC. Full variable domain (outside the CDR3, taken from reference TRBV7-9 and TRBJ2-7): DTGVSQNPRHKITKRGQNVTFRCDPISEHNRLYWYRQTLGQGPEFLTYFQNEAQLEKSRLLSDRFSAERPKGSFSTLEIQRTEQGDSAMYLCASRPRSDWGAYEQYFGPGTRLTVT.

The J gene is TRBJ2-1, the V gene TRBV4-3; maybe TRBD2 (6 bases). This CDR3 is 14 amino acids long. Germline assignment: CDR1 LGHNA and CDR2 YSLEER. Trimming removed 4 bases at V and 7 bases at J, with 14 bases between. CDR3 bases: TGCGCCAGCAGCCCACTGGGACTGCCGAATGAGCAGTTCTTC. This translates into CASSPLGLPNEQFF.

This clonotype was seen a handful of times. The chain couples TRBV10-3 to TRBJ2-1, with 8 bases that match TRBD2. The V gene end was trimmed by 7 bases and the J gene end by 0 bases; junction bases not matched to a gene: 8. The CDR3 is made up of 16 amino acids. Germline CDR1 ENHRY, CDR2 SYGVKD. CDR3 region: CAINFKRGSSYNEQFF. The CDR3 DNA reads as TGTGCCATCAACTTTAAGCGGGGGAGCTCCTACAATGAGCAGTTCTTC.

V is TRBV9 and J is TRBJ2-4; D is perhaps TRBD1 (5 bases). In germline, CDR1 is SGDLS, CDR2 YYNGEE. The CDR3 is made up of 13 amino acids. Trimming removed 4 bases from V and 7 bases from J, with 12 bases in between. DNA for the CDR3: TGTGCCAGCAGCACAGCAGGGTTTAACATTCAGTACTTC. Its protein product is CASSTAGFNIQYF.

This clonotype was seen many times. The V and J genes are TRBV7-9 and TRBJ2-1, with D possibly TRBD1 on 6 matching bases. The CDR3 runs to 11 residues. V lost 4 bases and J lost 8, with 6 bases in between. CDR1 and CDR2 from the germline V gene are SEHNR and FQNEAQ (reference sequence). The CDR3 sequence: CASSWTDEQFF. Written as DNA, the CDR3 is TGTGCCAGCAGCTGGACAGATGAGCAGTTCTTC. The variable domain in full, with the rest retrieved from reference TRBV7-9 and TRBJ2-1, is DTGVSQNPRHKITKRGQNVTFRCDPISEHNRLYWYRQTLGQGPEFLTYFQNEAQLEKSRLLSDRFSAERPKGSFSTLEIQRTEQGDSAMYLCASSWTDEQFFGPGTRLTVL.

This clonotype has a handful of counts. The chain joins TRBV6-1 to TRBJ2-4; 7 bases agree with TRBD1. The V gene end was trimmed by 6 bases and the J gene end by 6 bases; junction bases not matched to a gene: 5. This CDR3 contains 13 residues. Germline V gives CDR1 MNHNS, CDR2 SASEGT. Here the CDR3 reads CASRPGQRNIQYF. CDR3 sequence (DNA): TGTGCCAGCAGGCCGGGACAGAGAAACATTCAGTACTTC.

The chain joins TRBV27 to TRBJ1-1; D unresolved. In germline, CDR1 is MNHEY, CDR2 SMNVEV (reference sequence). V lost 3 bases, J lost 0 bases, and 8 bases lay in between. This CDR3 contains 14 residues. The CDR3 loop is CASSFGQMNTEAFF. The CDR3 DNA follows: TGTGCCAGCAGTTTTGGCCAAATGAACACTGAAGCTTTCTTT.

A few counts support this clonotype. The chain uses TRBV10-3 and TRBJ2-7, with TRBD1 matching 8 bases. Per the germline V gene, CDR1 is ENHRY and CDR2 is SYGVKD. The CDR3 is 13 residues long. J gave up 11 bases and V 6 bases, and 12 bases lay outside the gene matches. CDR3 bases: TGTGCCATCAGAGAAGGACAGGGTGACGGAGAGTACTTC. As protein: CAIREGQGDGEYF.

This clonotype was counted only a few times. V and J are TRBV29-1 and TRBJ2-7; D not certain. V was pared by 5 bases and J by 2 bases, with 7 bases between. Germline CDR1 reads SQVTM; CDR2 reads ANQGSEA. The CDR3 sequence is 11 residues long. This CDR3 is CSVSIAYEQYF. Here the CDR3 DNA reads TGCAGCGTTTCCATTGCCTACGAGCAGTACTTC.

The chain recombines TRBV29-1 with TRBJ2-3, with D perhaps TRBD1 (6 bases). Trimming left V 5 bases short and J 3 bases short, with 15 bases between. The length of the CDR3 is 14 residues. Germline V gene lookup returns CDR1 SQVTM and CDR2 ANQGSEA. The CDR3 reads CSVPTVRGTDTQYF. Here the CDR3 DNA reads TGCAGCGTTCCTACAGTGAGGGGGACAGATACGCAGTATTTT.

The table lists this clonotype with a few counts. The V gene is TRBV27, the J gene TRBJ2-7; D is uncertain. Trimming stripped 2 bases from V and 5 bases from J, with 7 bases between. The CDR3 is made up of 12 amino acids. From germline, CDR1 is MNHEY and CDR2 SMNVEV (reference sequence). As DNA, the CDR3 is TGTGCCAGCAGTTTACTTGGTGACGAGCAGTACTTC. Translation gives CASSLLGDEQYF.

The rearrangement links TRBV11-2 to TRBJ1-2, with D unresolved. V lost 5 bases and J lost 3, with 7 bases in between. Germline loops: CDR1 SGHAT, CDR2 FQNNGV. The CDR3 extends over 12 amino acids. For the CDR3, the DNA is TGTGCCAGCAGCCAAGAAGACTATGGCTACACCTTC. It is translated as CASSQEDYGYTF.

This clonotype came up a few times. The chain couples TRBV28 to TRBJ2-7; TRBD1 agrees at 10 bases. The CDR3 is 16 amino acids. CDR1 MDHEN and CDR2 SYDVKM come from the germline V gene. V trimming: 5 bases; J trimming: 9 bases; junction bases outside the gene matches: 16. CDR3 residues: CASSIKTGGAVVGQYF. The CDR3 DNA reads as TGTGCCAGCAGTATAAAGACAGGGGGCGCCGTCGTCGGGCAGTACTTC.

The rearrangement joins TRBV25-1 to TRBJ2-7; D is perhaps TRBD1 (6 bases). Germline assignment: CDR1 MGHDK and CDR2 SYGVNS. V shed 7 bases and J shed 3 bases, with 13 bases lying between them. The CDR3 is made up of 13 amino acids. This CDR3 is CASTRGKGYEQYF. DNA for the CDR3: TGTGCCAGCACCAGGGGTAAGGGCTACGAGCAGTACTTC.

This chain connects TRBV27 to TRBJ1-5, with 7 nucleotides matching TRBD1. Germline V lookup: CDR1 MNHEY, CDR2 SMNVEV (reference sequence). There are 17 residues in the CDR3. Trimming took 6 bases from V and 1 from J; bases not matched to a gene: 12. The CDR3: CASSATPGTASNQPQHF. DNA of the CDR3: TGTGCCAGCAGCGCAACCCCGGGGACAGCAAGCAATCAGCCCCAGCATTTT.

The J gene is TRBJ2-7, the V gene TRBV4-2; 7 nucleotides line up with TRBD1. In germline, CDR1 is LGHNA, CDR2 YNFKEQ. V was clipped by 5 bases and J by 0 bases; unmatched bases: 7. The CDR3 runs 15 residues. The CDR3 nucleotides are TGTGCCAGCAGCAGAGAGGGACAGCCCTCCTACGAGCAGTACTTC. Its translation is CASSREGQPSYEQYF.

In this sample, this clonotype turned up a few times. The V call is TRBV4-3, the J call TRBJ2-3; 8 bases match TRBD2. V was pared by 4 bases and J by 2 bases, with 8 bases of the junction left unmatched. CDR3 size: 16 residues. Germline assignment: CDR1 LGHNA and CDR2 YSLEER. For the CDR3, the DNA is TGCGCCAGCAGCCGCGGAGGTAGCGGGGACACAGATACGCAGTATTTT. Translation: CASSRGGSGDTDTQYF.

This clonotype was counted only a few times. V is TRBV28 and J is TRBJ1-5; D gene uncertain. Deletions cut 3 bases from V and 6 bases from J, with 12 bases between. The CDR3 covers 14 residues. CDR1 and CDR2 (germline): MDHEN, SYDVKM. For the CDR3, the DNA is TGTGCCAGCAGTTTGATGCAGGCTCTTCAGCCCCAGCATTTT. Translated, it gives CASSLMQALQPQHF.

A few counts support this clonotype. The CDR3 loop reads CASSKTGTSDQETQYF. The CDR3 DNA reads as TGTGCCAGCAGCAAAACCGGGACTAGCGACCAAGAGACCCAGTACTTC. This chain links TRBV21-1 with TRBJ2-5; the D segment call TRBD2 is taken from the table without a DNA check. TRBV21-1 is listed as a pseudogene. This CDR3 is built from 16 residues.

This clonotype was counted many times. The chain has TRBV7-2 and TRBJ2-3; 9 nucleotides align to TRBD2. This CDR3 contains 16 residues. The V and J ends lost 1 base and 2 bases, in that order; junction bases with no gene match: 4. The germline gives CDR1 SGHTA, CDR2 FQGNSA. CDR3 protein: CASSLVAGAFTDTQYF. The CDR3 nucleotides read TGTGCCAGCAGCTTAGTAGCGGGGGCCTTCACAGATACGCAGTATTTT.

The J gene is TRBJ2-1, the V gene TRBV20-1, with a possible D match to TRBD1 (5 bases). The ends were cut back, 6 bases at V and 9 bases at J, with 18 bases in the middle. Looked up from germline, CDR1 is DFQATT and CDR2 is SNEGSKA (reference sequence). The CDR3 has 13 residues. The CDR3 DNA is TGCAGTGCCACTAACAGGAACGGAGTTGAGCAGTTCTTC. It is translated as CSATNRNGVEQFF.

The V and J genes are TRBV6-2 or TRBV6-3 and TRBJ1-5; a weak D match, TRBD1 (6 bases). The CDR3 sequence is 14 residues long. V was trimmed by 5 bases and J by 3 bases, leaving 11 bases between them. From germline, CDR1 is MNHEY and CDR2 SVGEGT. The DNA for the CDR3 is TGTGCCAGCAGTCACAGGGATTACAATCAGCCCCAGCATTTT. As protein: CASSHRDYNQPQHF.

The rearrangement links TRBV7-3 to TRBJ2-2; maybe TRBD2 (6 bases). Trimming removed 5 bases from V and 2 bases from J, with 12 bases in between. CDR1 and CDR2 from the germline V gene are SGHTA and FQGTGA. The CDR3 has 15 residues. The CDR3 bases are TGTGCCAGCAGCACCGGGACTTATAACACCGGGGAGCTGTTTTTT. Encoded protein: CASSTGTYNTGELFF.

The V gene is TRBV28, the J gene TRBJ2-4; 8 bases agree with TRBD1. Germline V gene sequence: CDR1 MDHEN, CDR2 SYDVKM. The J segment lost 0 bases and the V segment lost 5 bases, leaving 9 bases of the junction unmatched. The CDR3 runs to 17 residues. The CDR3 DNA is TGTGCCAGCAGTCGGGAGAGGGGACAGGTAGCCAAAAACATTCAGTACTTC. It specifies CASSRERGQVAKNIQYF.

The CDR3 DNA sequence: TGCAGCGTTCATAGCGGGAGTAAGTACGAGCAGTACTTC. Translation gives CSVHSGSKYEQYF. The V and J genes are TRBV29-1 and TRBJ2-7; TRBD2 aligns across 9 bases. Germline V gives CDR1 SQVTM, CDR2 ANQGSEA. V lost 5 bases to trimming and J lost 4 bases; unmatched junction nucleotides: 6. This CDR3 region has 13 residues.

The rearrangement joins TRBV27 to TRBJ2-2; a weak D match, TRBD1 (6 bases). CDR3 length equals 16 residues. The germline gives CDR1 MNHEY, CDR2 SMNVEV (reference sequence). V was shortened by 5 bases and J by 6 bases, with 19 bases between the two germline ends. CDR3 region: CASSLSTGQAPGELFF. The CDR3 coding sequence is TGTGCCAGCAGTCTCTCAACAGGGCAGGCACCCGGGGAGCTGTTTTTT.

The chain carries TRBV5-1 and TRBJ1-1; 8 bases align to TRBD1. The trim removed 2 bases at V and 7 bases at J, leaving 13 bases unmatched. Germline lookup yields CDR1 SGHRS and CDR2 YFSETQ. This CDR3 comprises 16 residues. CDR3 loop: CASSFVGGQGASEAFF. The CDR3 bases are TGCGCCAGCAGCTTTGTTGGGGGGCAGGGGGCGAGTGAAGCTTTCTTT.

The V call is TRBV29-1, the J call TRBJ2-1; D possibly matches TRBD1 or TRBD2 (6 bases each). This CDR3 spans 13 amino acids. V shed 3 bases and J shed 8 bases, with 14 bases lying between them. Germline values: CDR1 SQVTM, CDR2 ANQGSEA. CDR3 DNA sequence: TGCAGCGTTGATCGGGGGCTCGGGGATGAGCAGTTCTTC. It is translated as CSVDRGLGDEQFF.